The clone carrying this TCR beta chain came up once. The antigen is undetermined. With 60 Vbeta and 13 Jbeta primers, the PCR was carried out. Method: immunoSEQ multiplex PCR; TCRdb's copy keeps in-frame clones and lacks some. Of about 120,000 clones in the sample, roughly 68% were seen once. These data belong to a study of cytomegalovirus exposure and HLA in healthy donors. Regarding the study as a whole: From TCR beta sequences, most subjects' HLA-A and HLA-B alleles were reportedly predicted accurately. A list of approximately 160 TCR beta chains associated with cytomegalovirus was given. In a later analysis, donors in an Asian-associated ancestry cluster reportedly had fewer N-insertions in productive TCRs than the cohort mean.

With 4 bases clipped from V and 4 bases from J, the junction kept 16 bases outside the gene matches. The CDR3 sequence is 18 residues long. This chain uses TRBV5-7 with TRBJ2-7, with 11 bases fitting TRBD2. TRBV5-7 is sorted into the ORF group, with uncertain function. Material for sequencing was PBMCs. This sequence was found in a man younger than 45 in good health and CMV-seropositive. The DNA for the CDR3 is TGTGCCAGCAGCCCGTCGGGACTAGCGGCAAGGGGCCCTTACGAGCAGTACGTC. This sequence encodes CASSPSGLAARGPYEQYV.